These 16 T cell receptor beta chains originate from one sample sequenced in a study of T cells in Graves' hyperthyroidism and ophthalmopathy (dated by TCRdb to between 2019 and 2020). Receptors were amplified or captured by multiplex PCR. Instrument on record: Illumina HiSeq 2000. The TCR beta CDR3 regions were amplified from the RNA transcripts. For the first round of RT-PCR on the TCR CDR3, the HTBI primer set was used together with the Qiagen OneStep RT-PCR kit. In-frame beta chains were kept once TCRdb had trimmed the public reads at Q25 with fastp and called clones with MiXCR. CDR3 protein sequences are deduplicated, and each keeps its most common genes and DNA. The table for this sample lists about 480,000 distinct CDR3 sequences; about an eighth of them were counted only once. Roughly 17% of the sample belongs to the ten largest clones. Sequencing used blood. The origin of the receptors is a young woman with Graves' hyperthyroidism.

As to this clonotype: One end of the junction fails to match germline, which may point to a read error. The gene calls are TRBV7-7 and TRBJ2-1; 13 bases fit TRBD2. The CDR3 sequence is 18 residues long. The V gene's germline CDR1 is SSHAT and CDR2 FNYEAQ (reference sequence). Here the CDR3 DNA reads TGTGCTAGCAGCTTACTAGCGGGAGGGCCTGGTGCCTACAATGAGCAGTTCTTC. Translating gives CASSLLAGGPGAYNEQFF.

The rearrangement joins TRBV19 to TRBJ2-1; weak D call: TRBD2 (6 bases). The V gene's germline CDR1 is LNHDA and CDR2 SQIVND (reference sequence). V was clipped by 7 bases and J by 4 bases, with 14 bases between them. The CDR3 runs to 14 residues. CDR3 sequence: CASTGGYRYNEQFF. CDR3 sequence (DNA): TGTGCCAGTACCGGAGGGTACCGGTACAATGAGCAGTTCTTC.

This clonotype turned up a few times. The J gene is TRBJ1-1, the V gene TRBV4-2, with D uncertain. CDR1 is LGHNA and CDR2 is YNFKEQ in the germline V gene. CDR3 length: 13 residues. Trimming left V 4 bases short and J 2 bases short, with 8 bases between. The CDR3, as DNA: TGTGCCAGCAGCCCCGGAAAAAACACTGAAGCTTTCTTT. It encodes CASSPGKNTEAFF.

V and J are TRBV19 and TRBJ1-4; TRBD1 matches at 11 bases. Trimming at V came to 5 bases and at J to 0 bases, leaving 5 bases not matched to a gene. Germline values: CDR1 LNHDA, CDR2 SQIVND (reference sequence). CDR3 length: 17 amino acids. The CDR3 DNA follows: TGTGCCAGTAGTTTCCGGGACAGGGGGACAACTAATGAAAAACTGTTTTTT. Protein sequence: CASSFRDRGTTNEKLFF.

The V and J genes are TRBV6-9 and TRBJ1-2; 7 bases map to TRBD1. Germline V gene data show CDR1 as MNHGY and CDR2 as SVAAGI. After removal of 7 bases from V and 3 bases from J, the junction contained 5 bases not matched to a gene. The CDR3 is 13 residues long. The CDR3 DNA reads as TGTGCCAGCACCATCGACAGGGACTATGGCTACACCTTC. This codes for CASTIDRDYGYTF.

This clonotype occurred many times. The chain has TRBV10-3 and TRBJ2-5; TRBD2 aligns across 11 bases. This CDR3 has 17 amino acids. Germline CDR1 is ENHRY and CDR2 is SYGVKD. The trim removed 0 bases at V and 5 bases at J, leaving 8 bases unmatched. In DNA, the CDR3 is TGTGCCATCAGTGAGTCTGGTAGCGGGAGGGGAGTTGAGACCCAGTACTTC. Translating it yields CAISESGSGRGVETQYF.

This clonotype was counted at least ten times. V usage is TRBV12-3 or TRBV12-4 and J usage is TRBJ2-2, with 12 bases that match TRBD2. This CDR3 contains 15 residues. Trimming cost V 5 bases and J 9 bases; bases outside gene matches: 7. The CDR3: CASSPTSGSIRELFF. The CDR3 DNA sequence: TGTGCCAGCAGTCCGACTAGCGGGAGTATCCGGGAGCTGTTTTTT.

A few counts support this clonotype. The J gene is TRBJ2-7, the V gene TRBV20-1; the D is unclear. The V end lost 5 bases, the J end lost 4 bases, and 12 bases lay between the germline ends. Germline loops: CDR1 DFQATT, CDR2 SNEGSKA (reference sequence). CDR3 length: 12 residues. For the CDR3, the DNA is TGCAGTGCTGGGGTGTTCGGGTACGAGCAGTACGTC. The encoded protein is CSAGVFGYEQYV.

This clonotype was seen at least ten times. This chain links TRBV6-1 with TRBJ2-5; D not certain. The CDR3 has 15 residues. Germline V gene lookup returns CDR1 MNHNS and CDR2 SASEGT. Deletions cut 6 bases from V and 1 base from J, with 15 bases between. The CDR3 spells CASSMYVRLQETQYF. In DNA, the CDR3 is TGTGCCAGCAGCATGTACGTTCGGCTCCAAGAGACCCAGTACTTC.

This clonotype was detected ten times or more. CDR3 bases: TGTGCCTGGAGTGAAAACAGAGGCGAGCAGTACTTC. Translating gives CAWSENRGEQYF. The chain has TRBV30 and TRBJ2-7; D is ambiguous. The CDR3 length is 12 residues. Trimming left V 1 base short and J 6 bases short, with 10 bases between. Germline values: CDR1 GTSNPN, CDR2 SVGIG (reference sequence).

The rearrangement links TRBV10-3 to TRBJ2-7, with TRBD1 identical over 10 bases. Germline CDR1 is ENHRY and CDR2 is SYGVKD. This CDR3 contains 14 residues. J lost 8 bases, V lost 3 bases, and 7 bases had no gene match. CDR3 sequence: CAISDPRQGAKQYV. CDR3 bases: TGTGCCATCAGTGACCCTCGACAGGGGGCTAAGCAGTACGTC.

This clonotype was observed at least ten times. The chain joins TRBV10-3 to TRBJ2-1; D is perhaps TRBD2 (6 bases). CDR1 is ENHRY and CDR2 is SYGVKD in the germline V gene. Trimming pared 6 bases from V and 4 bases from J, leaving 16 bases between. The CDR3 runs to 15 residues. The CDR3 coding sequence is TGTGCCATCAGCCTGCCCGGGACTTTGTACAATGAGCAGTTCTTC. Amino acids: CAISLPGTLYNEQFF.

This clonotype was recorded many times. This sequence joins TRBV12-3 or TRBV12-4 and TRBJ2-7, with 7 bases lining up with TRBD2. J was trimmed by 2 bases and V by 7 bases; bases with no gene match: 8. CDR3 length: 14 amino acids. The CDR3 nucleotides are TGTGCCAGCACCTCCCCTAGCGGCCCCTACGAGCAGTACTTC. It specifies CASTSPSGPYEQYF.

A remark on this clonotype: Just one base apart from a much larger clone, this may be a read error. The rearrangement joins TRBV20-1 to TRBJ2-5, with TRBD1 identical over 7 bases. The CDR3 has 12 amino acids. Germline assignment: CDR1 DFQATT and CDR2 SNEGSKA (reference sequence). The CDR3 protein is CSAPTGQETQYF. DNA of the CDR3: TGCAGCGCTCCGACAGGGCAAGAGACCCAGTACTTC.

This chain joins TRBV30 and TRBJ2-7; D not resolved. Germline CDR1 GTSNPN, CDR2 SVGIG (reference sequence). Trimming stripped 0 bases from V and 3 bases from J, with 6 bases between. The CDR3 runs 12 residues. The CDR3 sequence: CAWSVRDYEQYV. Here the CDR3 DNA reads TGTGCCTGGAGTGTAAGGGACTACGAGCAGTACGTC.

This clonotype showed up many times. The chain is built from TRBV10-2 and TRBJ2-5; the D is unclear. Between the trimmed V and J ends, which lost 7 bases and 0 bases, there was a span of 15 bases. The CDR3 is 15 amino acids. Germline-derived CDR1 and CDR2 are WSHSY and SAAADI. Here the CDR3 DNA reads TGCGCCAGCACTCTGGACCTACGGTACCAAGAGACCCAGTACTTC. Translating it yields CASTLDLRYQETQYF.